This T cell receptor (beta chain) was profiled in a study of technical replicates of blood from a handful of donors. CDR1 is SGHVS, CDR2 FNYEAQ, per germline. The CDR3 totals 13 residues. Trimming removed 5 bases from V and 2 bases from J, with 9 bases in between. TCRdb's copy holds only in-frame clones and misses some; the assay was immunoSEQ multiplex PCR. The repertoire consists of over 70,000 clones, with around 97% occurring once and the leading ten covering over 0.2%. The TCR originated in a human donor in good health. V gene TRBV7-6 combines with J gene TRBJ1-2, with D perhaps matching TRBD1 (6 bases). Sequencing was performed on T cells isolated from PBMCs. The CDR3 DNA is TGTGCCAGCAGCCCTACAGGGAACTATGGCTACACCTTC. Protein: CASSPTGNYGYTF.